This entry features one T cell receptor (beta chain) sequence. Antigen: not known. This record belongs to a study of blood T cells in healthy people across ages. Sample-barcoded 5' priming and a J-beta primer mix drove a second PCR of about 7 to 11 cycles. TCRdb called the 5' RACE reads again in MiXCR, with one record for every CDR3 protein. The sample records about 1.4 million distinct CDR3 sequences, around 59% being singletons. Trimming took 4 bases from V and 9 from J; bases not matched to a gene: 7. This CDR3 is built from 15 residues. Germline CDR1 is LGHNA and CDR2 is YNFKEQ. Researchers report isolating at least 7 million PBMCs per sample. Study findings and constraints: Donor CMV status, an unknown factor, possibly confounded changes in expanded clonotypes. Getting older went along with TCR beta diversity per million T cells dropping roughly linearly.

This rearrangement joins TRBV4-2 to TRBJ2-1; 12 nucleotides match TRBD2. This sequence originates from a young man in good health. Material: blood. CDR3 sequence: CASSPRLAGEFEQFF. The CDR3 nucleotides are TGTGCCAGCAGCCCCCGACTAGCGGGAGAGTTTGAGCAGTTCTTC.